A selection of T cell receptor beta chains follows, all from one sample in a study of cytomegalovirus exposure and HLA in healthy donors. The protocol was immunoSEQ multiplex PCR, while the TCRdb copy is restricted to in-frame clones and leaves out a portion. The specimen's table records tens of thousands of clones. Sample: PBMCs. These receptors were collected from a woman in her twenties or thirties in good health and CMV-seronegative. CDR3s include the opening cysteine and the closing phenylalanine or tryptophan. The D gene is left open where the match is weak. Clone size is given for some rows only: seen once, a few or many times, or a class if the clone is expanded.

D gene	V gene	clone size	J gene	CDR3 protein	CDR3 DNA
NA	TRBV4-3	NA	TRBJ1-4	CASSQTHLGVEKLFF	TGCGCCAGCAGCCAAACCCACCTCGGGGTTGAAAAACTGTTTTTT
TRBD2	TRBV25-1	NA	TRBJ2-5	CASSDGTRGYQETQYF	TGTGCCAGCAGTGACGGGACTAGGGGGTACCAAGAGACCCAGTACTTC
TRBD1	TRBV5-1	NA	TRBJ2-1	CASSLDGQGRNEQFF	TGCGCCAGCAGCTTGGACGGACAGGGGAGGAATGAGCAGTTCTTC
NA	TRBV5-1	NA	TRBJ1-4	CASSLGRDEKLFF	TGCGCCAGCAGCTTGGGCAGGGATGAAAAACTGTTTTTT
NA	TRBV13	NA	TRBJ1-1	CASSFAGQPLNTEAFF	TGTGCCAGCAGCTTCGCCGGACAGCCTCTTAACACTGAAGCTTTCTTT
TRBD1	TRBV7-9	NA	TRBJ2-2	CASIYDRVGTGELFF	TGTGCCAGCATCTACGACAGGGTAGGGACCGGGGAGCTGTTTTTT
TRBD1	TRBV11-3	NA	TRBJ1-1	CASSLEGTGGRHTEAFF	TGTGCCAGCAGCTTGGAGGGGACAGGTGGAAGGCACACTGAAGCTTTCTTT
NA	TRBV28	NA	TRBJ1-1	CASSRDTPHTEAFF	TGTGCCAGCAGTAGGGACACCCCTCACACTGAAGCTTTCTTT
NA	TRBV2	NA	TRBJ2-2	CASSVVAGGELFF	TGTGCCAGCAGTGTGGTGGCAGGGGGGGAGCTGTTTTTT
NA	TRBV7-8	NA	TRBJ1-4	CASSLTGEKLFF	TGTGCCAGCAGCCTTACCGGGGAAAAACTGTTTTTT
TRBD2	TRBV7-9	NA	TRBJ2-1	CASSPPRGGSSYNEQFF	TGTGCCAGCAGCCCCCCCCGGGGCGGGAGCTCCTACAATGAGCAGTTCTTC
TRBD1	TRBV2	NA	TRBJ1-2	CASSVGQGNYGYTF	TGTGCCAGCAGCGTGGGACAGGGGAACTATGGCTACACCTTC
TRBD1	TRBV29-1	NA	TRBJ2-2	CSVAGTGYPGELFF	TGCAGCGTGGCCGGGACAGGGTATCCCGGGGAGCTGTTTTTT
TRBD1	TRBV4-2	NA	TRBJ1-2	CASSQREGGIDGYTF	TGTGCCAGCAGCCAACGGGAAGGGGGCATTGATGGCTACACCTTC
NA	TRBV7-9	NA	TRBJ2-1	CASSGRGGNEQFF	TGTGCCAGCAGCGGACGAGGGGGCAATGAGCAGTTCTTC
NA	TRBV4-3	NA	TRBJ1-1	CASSQEHDLLNTEAFF	TGCGCCAGCAGCCAAGAGCACGACTTGTTGAACACTGAAGCTTTCTTT
NA	TRBV4-3	NA	TRBJ2-6	CASSQDRHVGSGANVLTF	TGCGCCAGCAGCCAAGATCGACACGTAGGCTCTGGGGCCAACGTCCTGACTTTC
TRBD1	TRBV4-1	NA	TRBJ1-1	CASSSTTGITEAFF	TGCGCCAGCAGCTCCACGACAGGGATAACTGAAGCTTTCTTT
TRBD1	TRBV9	NA	TRBJ1-1	CASSPGTGDNNGNTEAFF	TGTGCCAGCAGCCCCGGGACAGGGGATAATAATGGGAACACTGAAGCTTTCTTT
TRBD1	TRBV4-1	NA	TRBJ1-4	CASSQRADRGREKLFF	TGCGCCAGCAGCCAAAGGGCGGACAGGGGAAGGGAAAAACTGTTTTTT
NA	TRBV27	NA	TRBJ2-1	CASSLGGIGYNEQFF	TGTGCCAGCAGTTTGGGCGGGATTGGCTACAATGAGCAGTTCTTC
TRBD2	TRBV9	NA	TRBJ2-1	CASSVGTSGSNEQFF	TGTGCCAGCAGCGTCGGGACTAGCGGAAGCAATGAGCAGTTCTTC
TRBD2	TRBV13	NA	TRBJ2-1	CASSTTGLAGNEQFF	TGTGCCAGCAGCACCACGGGACTAGCGGGCAATGAGCAGTTCTTC
NA	TRBV7-9	NA	TRBJ2-5	CASSPPERKKETQYF	TGTGCCAGCAGCCCACCGGAGCGGAAAAAAGAGACCCAGTACTTC
NA	TRBV9	NA	TRBJ2-1	CASSVDGGVNNEQFF	TGTGCCAGCAGCGTAGATGGCGGGGTTAACAATGAGCAGTTCTTC
NA	TRBV7-3	NA	TRBJ1-1	CASSLGGTNTEAFF	TGTGCCAGCAGCTTAGGAGGGACCAACACTGAAGCTTTCTTT
NA	TRBV5-4	NA	TRBJ2-7	CASSSLASGLYEQYF	TGTGCCAGCAGCAGTCTAGCGTCGGGTCTCTACGAGCAGTACTTC
NA	TRBV20-1	NA	TRBJ2-7	CSARRVYEQYF	TGCAGTGCTCGCAGGGTATACGAGCAGTACTTC
NA	TRBV7-9	NA	TRBJ2-7	CASSFSHQGPYEQYF	TGTGCCAGCAGCTTTTCGCATCAGGGGCCCTACGAGCAGTACTTC
NA	TRBV29-1	NA	TRBJ2-3	CSVVGGATDTQYF	TGCAGCGTTGTCGGCGGAGCTACAGATACGCAGTATTTT
TRBD2	TRBV18	NA	TRBJ2-3	CASSPTSGYTQYF	TGTGCCAGCTCACCAACTAGCGGTTATACGCAGTATTTT
TRBD1	TRBV9	NA	TRBJ2-1	CASSVDYRGRYNEQFF	TGTGCCAGCAGCGTGGACTACAGGGGGCGATACAATGAGCAGTTCTTC
TRBD2	TRBV28	NA	TRBJ2-1	CASSSIGGGSSNEQFF	TGTGCCAGCAGTTCCATCGGGGGGGGTTCGAGTAATGAGCAGTTCTTC
TRBD2	TRBV30	NA	TRBJ2-1	CAWGGTSGILNNEQFF	TGTGCCTGGGGGGGGACTAGCGGGATATTAAACAATGAGCAGTTCTTC
NA	TRBV4-1	NA	TRBJ1-1	CASSQDPMNTEAFF	TGCGCCAGCAGCCAAGACCCCATGAACACTGAAGCTTTCTTT
TRBD1	TRBV15	NA	TRBJ2-2	CATSRADRDTGELFF	TGTGCCACCAGCAGAGCCGACAGGGACACCGGGGAGCTGTTTTTT
TRBD2	TRBV6-5	medium-sized	TRBJ2-1	CASSSGIAGGNEQFF	TGTGCCAGCAGTTCCGGGATAGCGGGAGGGAATGAGCAGTTCTTC
TRBD1	TRBV7-9	NA	TRBJ2-5	CASSPLAGGQETQYF	TGTGCCAGCAGCCCTCTGGCAGGGGGCCAAGAGACCCAGTACTTC
TRBD1	TRBV18	NA	TRBJ1-5	CASSPGQGQPQHF	TGTGCCAGCTCACCGGGACAGGGACAGCCCCAGCATTTT
TRBD2	TRBV18	NA	TRBJ2-7	CASFRGAGSSYEQYF	TGTGCCAGCTTCCGGGGAGCGGGGAGCTCCTACGAGCAGTACTTC
NA	TRBV27	NA	TRBJ2-7	CASSLSKVQGLYF	TGTGCCAGCAGTTTATCGAAGGTCCAGGGGTTGTACTTC
TRBD1	TRBV19	NA	TRBJ2-7	CASSTWDRGNYEQYF	TGTGCCAGTAGTACCTGGGACAGGGGGAACTACGAGCAGTACTTC
NA	TRBV2	NA	TRBJ2-7	CASKREQTYEQYF	TGTGCCAGCAAGAGGGAACAGACCTACGAGCAGTACTTC
NA	TRBV5-6	NA	TRBJ2-5	CASSSQETQYF	TGTGCCAGCAGCTCACAAGAGACCCAGTACTTC
NA	TRBV28	NA	TRBJ1-5	CASSFKELAQPQHF	TGTGCCAGCAGTTTCAAAGAGCTAGCTCAGCCCCAGCATTTT
NA	TRBV6-1	NA	TRBJ2-7	CASSGGRGETSSYEQYF	TGTGCCAGCAGTGGGGGGAGGGGGGAAACTAGCTCCTACGAGCAGTACTTC
TRBD1	TRBV7-9	NA	TRBJ2-7	CASSLGQNYEQYF	TGTGCCAGCAGCTTGGGACAGAACTACGAGCAGTACTTC
NA	TRBV4-1	NA	TRBJ2-2	CASRAYTGELFF	TGCGCCAGCAGGGCCTACACCGGGGAGCTGTTTTTT
TRBD1	TRBV28	NA	TRBJ1-2	CASSFLPGQGDGYTF	TGTGCCAGCAGTTTTCTTCCGGGACAGGGAGATGGCTACACCTTC
TRBD1	TRBV7-9	NA	TRBJ2-7	CASSFPGQGSYEQYF	TGTGCCAGCAGCTTCCCGGGACAGGGCTCCTACGAGCAGTACTTC
TRBD1	TRBV6-5	NA	TRBJ2-7	CASSLGQGSYEQYF	TGTGCCAGCAGCCTCGGACAGGGCTCCTACGAGCAGTACTTC
NA	TRBV6-5	NA	TRBJ1-6	CASSSMGQLNSPLHF	TGTGCCAGCAGTTCCATGGGGCAATTGAATTCACCCCTCCACTTT
NA	TRBV6-1	NA	TRBJ2-7	CASSEAGASSYEQYF	TGTGCCAGCAGTGAGGCGGGGGCCTCCTCCTACGAGCAGTACTTC